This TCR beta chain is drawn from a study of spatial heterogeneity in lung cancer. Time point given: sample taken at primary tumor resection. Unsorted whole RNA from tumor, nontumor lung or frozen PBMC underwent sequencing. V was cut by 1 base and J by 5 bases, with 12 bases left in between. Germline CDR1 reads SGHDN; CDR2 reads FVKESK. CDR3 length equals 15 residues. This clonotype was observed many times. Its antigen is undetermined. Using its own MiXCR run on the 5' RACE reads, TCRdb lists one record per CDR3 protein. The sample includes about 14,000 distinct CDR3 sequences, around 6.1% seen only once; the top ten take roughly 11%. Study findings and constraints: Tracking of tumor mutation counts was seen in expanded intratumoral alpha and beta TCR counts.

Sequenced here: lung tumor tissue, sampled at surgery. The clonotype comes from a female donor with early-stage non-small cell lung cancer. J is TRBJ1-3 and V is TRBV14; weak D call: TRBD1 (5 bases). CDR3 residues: CASSQAGTWRNTIYF. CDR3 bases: TGTGCCAGCAGCCAAGCGGGGACGTGGCGAAACACCATATATTTT.